This TCR beta chain was sequenced for a study of blood T cell repertoires in COVID-19. Overall study: Collection of acute and convalescent COVID-19 samples took place in the United States, Italy and Spain. PBMCs, B-cell-depleted T cells, or T cells were the source of the cDNA or gDNA that made up the material.

The table came from immunoSEQ multiplex PCR; TCRdb's copy has only in-frame clones and leaves some out. This table holds 150,000 to 180,000 clones, about 83% found once. Seattle researchers signed up patients amid active infection and tracked them longitudinally. CDR1 is MNHEY and CDR2 is SMNVEV in the germline V gene (reference sequence). The CDR3 sequence is 13 residues long. The V gene lost 6 bases and the J gene lost 1 base, with 7 bases spanning the gap. This sequence was found in an older woman with COVID-19, enrolled during active disease. Sequenced: peripheral blood. The chain combines TRBV27 with TRBJ1-5, with unresolved D. As DNA, the CDR3 is TGTGCCAGCAGGTCGGTAAGCAATCAGCCCCAGCATTTT. Residues: CASRSVSNQPQHF.